The T cell receptor beta chain under discussion was sequenced for a study of OX40 agonist ivuxolimab in advanced cancers. About the full investigation: Ivuxolimab was an agonistic, fully human IgG2 monoclonal antibody directed against OX40 (CD134), a costimulatory receptor. The paper covers the monotherapy dose-escalation part of the phase I ivuxolimab trial, which included N ≈ 50 patients. The purpose of peripheral TCRbeta sequencing was to test whether ivuxolimab changed TCR sequence diversity and led to clonal T-cell expansion. In the dose-escalation cohort, more than 75% of patients were male, and the mean age was approximately 64 years, with a range of about 23 to 85. Intravenous ivuxolimab was administered to patients every 2 weeks at six dose levels: 0.01, 0.1, 0.3, 1.5, 3 and 10 mg/kg. Of the 50 to 55 patients in dose escalation, about 19 had hepatocellular carcinoma, some 15 had melanoma, 9 had renal cell carcinoma and 9 had head and neck cancer. Patients were allowed to have had prior anti-PD-1, anti-PD-L1 or anti-CTLA-4 therapy, and more than 35% of the dose-escalation patients had been treated with checkpoint inhibitors. Partial responses were achieved by three dose-escalation patients, of whom one had hepatocellular carcinoma and two had cutaneous melanoma. Study-wide findings and limitations: On average, CD8+ T cells showed more expanded clones than CD4+ T cells after ivuxolimab. The antigen specificity of the peripheral T cells that underwent clonal expansion was not determined. Low levels of normalized T-cell clonal expansion were also seen in some nonresponding patients. In the 0.1-3.0 mg/kg groups, partial responders had among the lowest normalized peripheral clonal expansion, particularly in CD8+ T cells. At doses of 0.1 to 3.0 mg/kg, clonal expansion of both CD4+ and CD8+ T cells in blood was seen between baseline and week 6.

The trial excluded patients who had a history of autoimmune disease or who were on systemic immunosuppression. In every dose cohort, peripheral blood was drawn for TCR sequencing at baseline, cycle 4 day 1, and cycle 7 day 1. The samples were drawn from a first-in-human, open-label, multicenter phase I dose-escalation trial of ivuxolimab. Adults with locally advanced or metastatic melanoma, renal cell carcinoma, hepatocellular carcinoma or head and neck squamous cell carcinoma were enrolled in the trial. CD4+ and CD8+ T cells were sorted separately from peripheral blood before TCR sequencing. V was cut back by 6 bases and J by 5 bases, leaving a gap of 13 bases between them. Reading from cysteine to phenylalanine, the CDR3 counts 13 amino acids. Just the 39-base CDR3 DNA is kept, in frame starting at base 1. The germline V gene encodes CDR1 MDHEN and CDR2 SYDVKM. As for this clone: The antigen this receptor binds is unknown. No quality values exist for individual bases; no much larger clone is one base distant.

Genomic DNA was extracted from sorted cells for sequencing of the TCRbeta CDR3 region. The immunoSEQ Assay was used for sequencing of TCRbeta CDR3 regions. The clones in this table, taken by TCRdb from immuneACCESS, are in-frame only. Not every clone is retained; where verified, under half of the shortfall comes from an unresolved V gene, and the cause of the rest is unknown. Counted in this sample were tens of thousands of clones; about 93% of them appeared once. The top ten clonotypes cover 50% to 60% of the sample. The TCR sequence derives from an adult with an advanced solid tumor such as melanoma, head and neck, liver or kidney cancer. Source: CD4+ or CD8+ T cells sorted from blood, taken in a trial of the OX40 agonist ivuxolimab. The rearrangement combines TRBV28 with TRBJ2-5; no confident D gene assignment can be made. The CDR3 region: CASRPALGETQYF. The bases are TGTGCCAGCAGACCCGCGCTGGGGGAGACCCAGTACTTC.